This TCR beta chain comes out of a study of hypomethylating agent response in myelodysplastic syndrome (dated by TCRdb to the early 2020s). About the study as a whole: The hypomethylating agent given was azacitidine in about 70% of the 11 patients and decitabine in 3 of 11 patients. The cohort was composed of ten or so male and 2 female myelodysplastic syndrome patients. Patients had a mean age of about 78 +/- 6.2 years, and a diploid cytogenetic profile was the most common. The mutation found most frequently was TET2, which appeared in 5 of the 11 patients. About six patients responded with complete response or hematologic improvement, and a few patients were non-responders. Response was defined as complete response or hematologic improvement, and any patient who met neither criterion was considered a non-responder. Summary of the overall study and its limitations: Responders more often showed novel clonotypes emerging, while non-responders displayed more contracted clonotypes after treatment. Whether the shared GLIPH2 clusters possibly recognize novel MDS antigens was not confirmed and still needs to be tested experimentally. Because the healthy control donors and the MDS patients were not matched by age, the comparison between MDS and healthy samples could have been affected. Richness, rarefaction diversity and clonality did not change significantly after hypomethylating agent treatment, across all patients or within response groups. Only about a dozen patients were analyzed, so the cohort was small.

Worth noting for this clone: Its specific antigen is unknown. No much larger clone is present one base from it, and per-base qualities are unavailable.

Libraries were built with the immunoSEQ multiplex PCR assay. Survey resolution was used, with two replicates of about 200 ng each, totaling roughly 400 ng of DNA per sample. Rearranged TCRB sequences in genomic DNA were detected with the hsTCRB kit, which uses multiplex PCR primers directed at V and J genes. The CDR3 region was amplified in a first PCR of approximately 30 cycles using the QIAGEN Multiplex PCR Kit. A second PCR of 7 to 8 cycles attached sample barcodes and Illumina adapters to each replicate. Pooled libraries were quantified using a QuantStudio 6 and the KAPA library quantification kit. Around 16 pM of pooled libraries went onto an Illumina MiSeq for sequencing, using single-end reads of 156 cycles plus an index read of 15 cycles. Under the source paper's analysis protocol: VDJdb annotation flagged approximately 1.8% of 168,753 unique clonotypes as previously reported viral-epitope-specific. The immunoSEQ Data Assistant and immunoSEQ Analyzer turned the raw reads into TCRB repertoires that were normalized and annotated. Clonotypes were analyzed with the immunarch R package version 0.6.5 and BioAnalyzer. Richness was estimated after downsampling every repertoire to the clone count of the smallest repertoire. Clonotypes were sorted into expanded, contracted or novel categories with Fisher's exact tests, where novel meant the clonotype had zero frequency before treatment. Significantly changed CDR3 beta sequences were clustered with GLIPH2 using simulation_depth=1000 and kmer_min_depth=3, and CDR3s shorter than five residues were excluded. The clones in this table, taken by TCRdb from immuneACCESS, are in-frame only. Not every clone is retained; where verified, under half of the shortfall comes from an unresolved V gene, and the cause of the rest is unknown. V and J calls and clone size are given by that table; D and trimming were obtained from the DNA. The sample records some 4,500 clones, approximately 82% of which are singletons. In total, the top ten clones hold more than 25% of the sample.

Unmatched junction bases come to 4, with V trimmed by 3 bases and J by 5 bases. The CDR3 runs 15 residues from the cysteine to the phenylalanine. Of all the DNA, just the CDR3 is kept, 45 bases in frame from base 1. Per the germline V gene (reference sequence), LNHDA is the CDR1 and SQIVND is the CDR2. Bulk bone marrow was analyzed without sorting T-cell subsets. TCR beta CDR3 regions were immunosequenced from bone marrow of approximately ten myelodysplastic syndrome patients before and after hypomethylating agent therapy. For longitudinal repertoire tracking, a baseline bone marrow plus two to three bone marrows at different post-treatment timepoints were contributed by each patient. Genomic DNA was extracted from whole bone marrow, and quality was checked by TapeStation, NanoDrop OneC and PicoGreen assays.

The rearrangement joined TRBV19 to TRBJ2-1; 10 middle bases align to TRBD2. The sequenced sample was bone marrow, obtained before or after starting hypomethylating agent treatment for myelodysplastic syndrome (not recorded which). The receptor was isolated from a human donor with myelodysplastic syndrome. CDR3 reads: CASSISGRPDNEQFF. The sequence in DNA is TGTGCCAGTAGTATTAGCGGGAGGCCTGACAATGAGCAGTTCTTC.